The sequence of this TCR beta chain was determined in a study of blood T cell repertoires in COVID-19. V gave up 1 base and J gave up 3 bases; unmatched junction bases: 7. Germline lookup yields CDR1 SNHLY and CDR2 FYNNEI. The length of the CDR3 is 16 residues. The protocol was immunoSEQ multiplex PCR, while the TCRdb copy is restricted to in-frame clones and leaves out a portion. The sample records tens of thousands of clones, approximately 85% being singletons. The TCR originated in a man aged 60 to 75 with acute or convalescent COVID-19. Sequencing used peripheral blood. The chain recombines TRBV2 with TRBJ2-3, with TRBD1 matching 7 bases. CDR3 DNA: TGTGCCAGCAGTGAAGGGGGACAGCATGGTACAGATACGCAGTATTTT. Protein: CASSEGGQHGTDTQYF.